What follows are 6 T cell receptor beta chains derived from one specimen sequenced in a study of technical replicates of blood from a few donors. This table comes from immunoSEQ multiplex PCR, and its TCRdb copy is limited to in-frame clones, with some not included. Among about 100,000 clones listed, roughly 95% were seen once. The sample comprised T cells isolated from PBMCs. Every receptor here comes from a human donor in good health.

This rearrangement joins TRBV7-9 to TRBJ2-1; D is unclear. This CDR3 contains 13 residues. V lost 2 bases to trimming and J lost 7 bases, with 9 bases between them. The germline V gene has CDR1 SEHNR and CDR2 FQNEAQ (reference sequence). CDR3 sequence reads: CASSLPLRNEQFF. The CDR3 nucleotides are TGTGCCAGCAGCTTACCCTTGCGTAATGAGCAGTTCTTC.

The chain couples TRBV27 to TRBJ1-4; D gene uncertain. V lost 2 bases, J lost 7 bases, and 11 bases lay in between. Germline-derived CDR1 and CDR2 are MNHEY and SMNVEV (reference sequence). The CDR3 contains 14 residues. CDR3 amino acids: CASSLRSSGEKLFF. The CDR3 coding sequence is TGTGCCAGCAGTTTACGGTCCTCGGGTGAAAAACTGTTTTTT.

The chain recombines TRBV5-4 with TRBJ1-1; 7 bases line up with TRBD1. CDR3 length: 12 residues. Trimming cost V 4 bases and J 7 bases; bases outside gene matches: 4. The germline V gene has CDR1 SGHNT and CDR2 YYREEE (reference sequence). The CDR3 nucleotides read TGTGCCAGCAGCGGCCAGGGGGGTGAAGCTTTCTTT. The encoded protein is CASSGQGGEAFF.

This chain connects TRBV10-3 to TRBJ2-3, with no clear D. The V and J ends lost 10 bases and 0 bases respectively, with 5 bases between them. The CDR3 runs 11 residues. The germline V gene encodes CDR1 ENHRY and CDR2 SYGVKD. The CDR3 nucleotides read TGTGCCACCCATAGCACAGATACGCAGTATTTT. It is translated as CATHSTDTQYF.

This clone was recorded once. This rearrangement joins TRBV19 to TRBJ1-5; D possibly corresponds to TRBD1 (5 bases). Germline CDR1 is LNHDA and CDR2 is SQIVND (reference sequence). This CDR3 contains 17 residues. Trimming took off 2 bases at V and 0 bases at J, with 14 bases between the two ends. Here the CDR3 DNA reads TGTGCCAGTAGTATAAGGGACTCGCGCCATAGCAATCAGCCCCAGCATTTT. The encoded protein is CASSIRDSRHSNQPQHF.

The V gene is TRBV21-1, the J gene TRBJ1-2. TRBV21-1 constitutes a pseudogene. CDR3 size: 13 residues. The CDR3 DNA sequence: TGTGCCAGCAGCAAAGGTGATAGTTGGGGCTACACCTTC. It specifies CASSKGDSWGYTF.